This T cell receptor (beta chain) was recorded in a study of T-cell reconstitution after alpha-beta-depleted transplantation in children. This clonotype showed up just a few times. A library of TCRbeta sequences, prepared with unique molecular identifiers, was generated. TCRdb reanalysed the PCR reads using MiXCR and keeps one entry per CDR3 protein. The repertoire holds some 500,000 distinct CDR3 sequences, with around 17% as singletons. Germline V gene sequence: CDR1 LGHNT, CDR2 FRNRAP. The V and J ends lost 0 bases and 7 bases, in that order; junction bases with no gene match: 5. The CDR3 runs to 16 residues.

The source of this sequence is a human donor who donated a stem cell graft to a child with acute lymphoblastic leukemia. Sequenced material: PBMCs from the stem cell graft donor, taken from the stem cell graft. The rearrangement links TRBV12-5 to TRBJ2-1, with 11 bases fitting TRBD2. The DNA of the CDR3 is TGTGCTAGTGGTTTGGTTATAGCGGGAGGGCCGAATGAGCAGTTCTTC. The encoded protein is CASGLVIAGGPNEQFF.